This TCR beta chain was documented in a study of beta chain features in type 1 diabetes (dated by TCRdb to about 2018). General notes on the study: Patients and healthy donors did not differ in mean age, gender distribution, total cell number or subset yield. A total of roughly 100 million sorted cells were examined across all samples, and the number of cells per subset was strongly correlated with RNA yield. In the study, TCRB repertoires of sorted circulating CD4+ T cell subsets from recently diagnosed type 1 diabetes patients were compared with those of matched healthy donors. Whereas all 30 or so donors provided naive and central memory subsets, regulatory and stem cell-like memory subsets were isolated from just 8 patients and roughly 8 healthy donors.

Study-wide findings and limitations: Only small numbers of individuals were included in the HLA sub-analyses, which left unresolved whether HLA type had any influence on TCRB rearrangement. PCR may preferentially amplify shorter templates, but because patient and control samples were amplified and corrected together, any resulting skew would affect both groups equally. Because cDNA was sequenced instead of genomic DNA, highly expressing activated cells could be over-represented, though the groups showed no difference in activation or CD3 levels. Naive, central memory and regulatory TCRB repertoires appeared more similar among patients than among healthy donors. Type 1 diabetes patients showed a moderate but significant shortening of TCRB CDR3 length in all four CD4+ subsets. At VDJ recombination sites, type 1 diabetes patients had fewer insertions and more deleted nucleotides, which implies abnormalities in thymic rearrangement.

As to this clone: The specificity of this receptor is unknown. Per-base quality was not reported, and no clone a single base away is much larger than it. Other nucleotide sequences in the sample specify the same CDR3.

Each donor gave one peripheral blood draw, averaging roughly 0.11 L, which was collected into heparinised tubes. A BD FACSAria II and a panel including CD45RO, CCR7, CD25, CD127, CD95 and CD27 were used to sort naive, central memory, regulatory and stem cell-like memory CD4+ T cells. All sorted populations exceeded 95% purity. PBMCs were isolated immediately by Lymphoprep density gradient centrifugation and stained directly without culture. To minimize batch effects, samples were stained and sorted in pairs, one healthy donor with one patient per experiment. The High Capacity cDNA Reverse Transcription Kit was used to reverse transcribe all of the isolated RNA, meaning that expressed TCRB transcripts were what got sequenced. Deep immunoSEQ sequencing was applied to naive, central memory and regulatory T cell samples, giving an average of around 4 million total reads per sample. Sorted cells were lysed in RLT buffer and RNA was extracted with DNase-treated RNeasy Micro or Mini kits, depending on cell number. To prevent cross-contamination, each cell subset was processed individually, whereas patient and healthy donor samples were processed jointly. The immunoSEQ multiplex PCR was used to amplify TCRB sequences from cDNA, generating 87-bp fragments that spanned the CDR3 region. The amplicons were sequenced using the Illumina HiSeq platform. From the authors' description of their analysis: PCR bias was corrected computationally using synthetic template baselines, and reads within Hamming distance 2 were collapsed, with unmergeable singletons discarded. Reads were aligned to IMGT to assign V, D and J genes, CDR3 length, and insertions or deletions at six rearrangement sites. Clonotype counts were normalized to sorted cell number within each subset before computing true diversity and Gini coefficients with the tcR R package. The overlap coefficient, calculated on TCRB nucleotide sequences, was used to quantify repertoire sharing. Out-of-frame TCRB sequences from naive cells were analyzed to stand in for the pre-selection repertoire. What TCRdb holds here is the immuneACCESS table cut down to in-frame rearrangements. Part of the clones is not present; checked against another copy, under half of the missing clones reflect an unresolved V gene, and the others are unexplained. The V and J calls and clone size are taken from that table; D and trimming were inferred from the DNA. The sample contains 400,000 to 500,000 clones, about 15% of them found a single time. Together, the top ten hold 0.035% to 0.04% of the sample.

V was cut back by 0 bases and J by 1 base, leaving a gap of 6 bases between them. The CDR3 spans 13 residues, from the cysteine through the phenylalanine. The CDR3 DNA has 39 bases and is translated from base 1. Taken from the germline V gene, the CDR1 and CDR2 loops are SQVTM and ANQGSEA. Sequenced input: naive CD4+ T cells from blood. The cell subset or site label here, explained by the study, means: true naive CD4+ T cells. This TCR derives from a man aged 30 to 45 in good health. This sequence uses TRBV29-1 and TRBJ1-1; the D gene is unclear. The CDR3 here reads CSVEEQQNTEAFF. DNA sequence: TGCAGCGTTGAAGAGCAACAGAACACTGAAGCTTTCTTT.